This T cell receptor (beta chain) stems from a study of control samples from healthy donors and cancer patients. V was trimmed by 5 bases and J by 6 bases, leaving 5 bases between them. From germline, CDR1 is MGHDK and CDR2 SYGVNS. This CDR3 spans 11 amino acids. Clones were sequenced by immunoSEQ multiplex PCR, and TCRdb holds only the in-frame ones, with some missing. This sample has about 160,000 clones, with around 90% found just once. The TCR originated in a man aged 25-45 years in good health. The chain uses TRBV25-1 and TRBJ2-1, with D unclear. The sequenced sample consisted of blood. CDR3 nucleotides: TGTGCCAGCAGTAGGGTCAATGAGCAGTTCTTC. It is translated as CASSRVNEQFF.